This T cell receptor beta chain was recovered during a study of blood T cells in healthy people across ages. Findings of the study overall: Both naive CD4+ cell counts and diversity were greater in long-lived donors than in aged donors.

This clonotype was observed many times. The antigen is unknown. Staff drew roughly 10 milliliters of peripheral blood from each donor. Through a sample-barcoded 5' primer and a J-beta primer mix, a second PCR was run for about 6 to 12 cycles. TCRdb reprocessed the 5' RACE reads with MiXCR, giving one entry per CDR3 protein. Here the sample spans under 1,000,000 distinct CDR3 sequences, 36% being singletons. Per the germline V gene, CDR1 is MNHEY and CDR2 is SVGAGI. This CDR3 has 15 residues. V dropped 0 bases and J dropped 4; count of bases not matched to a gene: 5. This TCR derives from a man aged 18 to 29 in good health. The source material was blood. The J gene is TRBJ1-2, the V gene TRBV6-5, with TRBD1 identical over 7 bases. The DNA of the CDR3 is TGTGCCAGCAGTTACTCGGGAGGGGGCGGCTATGGCTACACCTTC. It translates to CASSYSGGGGYGYTF.